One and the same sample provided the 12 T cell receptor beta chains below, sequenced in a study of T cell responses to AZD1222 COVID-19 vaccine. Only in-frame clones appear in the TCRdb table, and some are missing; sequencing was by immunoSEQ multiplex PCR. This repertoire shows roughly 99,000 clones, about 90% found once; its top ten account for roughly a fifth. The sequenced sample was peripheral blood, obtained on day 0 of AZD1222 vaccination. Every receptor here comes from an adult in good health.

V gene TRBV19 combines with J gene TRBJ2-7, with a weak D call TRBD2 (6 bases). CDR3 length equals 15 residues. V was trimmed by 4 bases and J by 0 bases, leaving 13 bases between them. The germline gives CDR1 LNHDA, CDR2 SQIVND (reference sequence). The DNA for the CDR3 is TGTGCCAGTAGTACGCTCCGGGGAGGCTCCTACGAGCAGTACTTC. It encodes CASSTLRGGSYEQYF.

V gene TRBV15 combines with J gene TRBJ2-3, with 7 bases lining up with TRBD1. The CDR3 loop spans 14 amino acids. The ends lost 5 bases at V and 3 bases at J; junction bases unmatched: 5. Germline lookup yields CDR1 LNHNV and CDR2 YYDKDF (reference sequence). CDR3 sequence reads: CATSSTGVTDTQYF. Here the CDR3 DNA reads TGTGCCACCAGCTCAACAGGGGTAACAGATACGCAGTATTTT.

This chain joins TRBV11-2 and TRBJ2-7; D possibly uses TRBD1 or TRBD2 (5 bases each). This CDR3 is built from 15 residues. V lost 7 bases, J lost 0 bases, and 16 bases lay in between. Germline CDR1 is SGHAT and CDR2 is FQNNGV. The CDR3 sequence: CASTPARDASYEQYF. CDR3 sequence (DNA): TGTGCCAGCACCCCCGCCCGGGACGCCTCCTACGAGCAGTACTTC.

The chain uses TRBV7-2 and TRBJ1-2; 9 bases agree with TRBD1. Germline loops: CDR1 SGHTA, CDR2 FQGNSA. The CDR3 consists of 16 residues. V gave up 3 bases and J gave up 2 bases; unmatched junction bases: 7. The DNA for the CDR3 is TGTGCCAGCAGCTTCACCGGGACAGGGCAAAACTATGGCTACACCTTC. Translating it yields CASSFTGTGQNYGYTF.

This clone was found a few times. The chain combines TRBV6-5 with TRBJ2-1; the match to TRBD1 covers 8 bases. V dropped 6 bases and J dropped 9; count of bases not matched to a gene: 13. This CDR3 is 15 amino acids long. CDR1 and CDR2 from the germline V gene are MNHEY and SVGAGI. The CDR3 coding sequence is TGTGCCAGCAGACCTGGACAGGGATTTCCTGGTGAGCAGTTCTTC. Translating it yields CASRPGQGFPGEQFF.

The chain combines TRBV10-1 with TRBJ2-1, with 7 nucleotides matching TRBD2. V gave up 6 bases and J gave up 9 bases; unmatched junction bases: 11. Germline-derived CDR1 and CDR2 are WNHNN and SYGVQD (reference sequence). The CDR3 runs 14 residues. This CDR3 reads CASSPARGSAEQFF. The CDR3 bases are TGCGCCAGCAGCCCGGCGCGGGGGAGTGCTGAGCAGTTCTTC.

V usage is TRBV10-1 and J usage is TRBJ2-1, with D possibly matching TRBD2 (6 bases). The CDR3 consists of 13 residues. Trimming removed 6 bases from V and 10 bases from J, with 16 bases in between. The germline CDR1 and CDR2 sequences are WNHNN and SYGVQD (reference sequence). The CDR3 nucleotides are TGCGCCAGCAGGCCTGGCGGGGATGGGGAGCAGTTCTTC. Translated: CASRPGGDGEQFF.

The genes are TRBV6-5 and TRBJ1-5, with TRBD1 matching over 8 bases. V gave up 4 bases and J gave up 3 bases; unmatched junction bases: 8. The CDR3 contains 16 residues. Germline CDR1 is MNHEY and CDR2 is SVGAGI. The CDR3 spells CASSSFGTGINQPQHF. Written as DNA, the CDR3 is TGTGCCAGCAGTTCCTTTGGGACAGGCATCAATCAGCCCCAGCATTTT.

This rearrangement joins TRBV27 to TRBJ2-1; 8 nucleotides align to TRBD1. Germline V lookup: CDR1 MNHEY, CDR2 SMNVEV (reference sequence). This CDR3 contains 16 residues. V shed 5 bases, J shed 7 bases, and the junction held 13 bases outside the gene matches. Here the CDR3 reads CASSLEGQGRGNEQFF. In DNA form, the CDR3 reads TGTGCCAGCAGTCTCGAAGGACAGGGACGTGGTAATGAGCAGTTCTTC.

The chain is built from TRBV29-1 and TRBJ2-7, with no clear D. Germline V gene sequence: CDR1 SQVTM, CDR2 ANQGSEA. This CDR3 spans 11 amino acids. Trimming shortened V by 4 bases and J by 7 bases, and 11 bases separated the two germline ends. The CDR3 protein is CSVAGSREQYF. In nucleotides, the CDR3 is TGCAGCGTTGCAGGTTCCCGGGAGCAGTACTTC.

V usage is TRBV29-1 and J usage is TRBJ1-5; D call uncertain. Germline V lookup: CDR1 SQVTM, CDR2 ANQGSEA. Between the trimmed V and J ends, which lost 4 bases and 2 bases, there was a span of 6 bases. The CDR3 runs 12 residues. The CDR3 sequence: CSVGEGNQPQHF. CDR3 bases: TGCAGCGTTGGAGAGGGCAATCAGCCCCAGCATTTT.

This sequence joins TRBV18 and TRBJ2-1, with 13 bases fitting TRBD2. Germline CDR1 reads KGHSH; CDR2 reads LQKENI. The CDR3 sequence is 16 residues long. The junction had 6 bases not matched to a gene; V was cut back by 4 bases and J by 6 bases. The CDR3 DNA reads TGTGCCAGCTCACTAGGGACTAGCGGGGAGAGCAATGAGCAGTTCTTC. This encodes CASSLGTSGESNEQFF.